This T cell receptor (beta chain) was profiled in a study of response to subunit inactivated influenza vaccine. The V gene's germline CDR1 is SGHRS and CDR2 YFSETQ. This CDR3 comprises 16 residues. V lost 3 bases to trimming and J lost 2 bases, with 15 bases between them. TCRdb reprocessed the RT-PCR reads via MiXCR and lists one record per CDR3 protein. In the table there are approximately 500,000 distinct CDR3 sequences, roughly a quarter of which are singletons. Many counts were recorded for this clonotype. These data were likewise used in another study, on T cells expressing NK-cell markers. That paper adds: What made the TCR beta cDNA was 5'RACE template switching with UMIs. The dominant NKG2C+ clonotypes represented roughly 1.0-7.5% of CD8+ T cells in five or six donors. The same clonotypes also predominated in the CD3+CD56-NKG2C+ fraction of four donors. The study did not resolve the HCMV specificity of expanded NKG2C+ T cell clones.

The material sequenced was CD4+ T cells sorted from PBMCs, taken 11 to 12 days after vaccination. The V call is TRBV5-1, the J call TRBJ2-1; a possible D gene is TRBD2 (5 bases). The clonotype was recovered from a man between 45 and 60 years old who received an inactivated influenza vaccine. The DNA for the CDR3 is TGCGCCAGCAGCTCGAAAGCGGAATTGGCCTACAATGAGCAGTTCTTC. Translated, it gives CASSSKAELAYNEQFF. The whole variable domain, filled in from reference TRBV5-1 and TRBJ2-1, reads KAGVTQTPRYLIKTRGQQVTLSCSPISGHRSVSWYQQTPGQGLQFLFEYFSETQRNKGNFPGRFSGRQFSNSRSEMNVSTLELGDSALYLCASSSKAELAYNEQFFGPGTRLTVL.